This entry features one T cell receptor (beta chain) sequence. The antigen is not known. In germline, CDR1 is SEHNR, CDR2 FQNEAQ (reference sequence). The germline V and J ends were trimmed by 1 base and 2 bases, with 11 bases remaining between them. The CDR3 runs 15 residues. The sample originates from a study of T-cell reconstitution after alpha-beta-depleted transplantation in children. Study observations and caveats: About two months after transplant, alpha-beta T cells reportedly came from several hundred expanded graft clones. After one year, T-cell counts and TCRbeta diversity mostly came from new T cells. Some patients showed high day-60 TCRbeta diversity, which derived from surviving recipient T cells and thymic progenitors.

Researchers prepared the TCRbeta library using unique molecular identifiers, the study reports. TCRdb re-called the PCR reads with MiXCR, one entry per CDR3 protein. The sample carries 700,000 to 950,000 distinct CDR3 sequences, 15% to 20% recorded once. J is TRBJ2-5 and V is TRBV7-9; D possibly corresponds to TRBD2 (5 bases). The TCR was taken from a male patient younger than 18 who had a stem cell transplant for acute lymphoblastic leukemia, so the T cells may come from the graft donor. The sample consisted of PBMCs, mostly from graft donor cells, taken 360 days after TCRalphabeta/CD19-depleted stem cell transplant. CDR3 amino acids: CASSLDGGQQETQYF. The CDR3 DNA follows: TGTGCCAGCAGCTTAGATGGCGGGCAGCAAGAGACCCAGTACTTC.